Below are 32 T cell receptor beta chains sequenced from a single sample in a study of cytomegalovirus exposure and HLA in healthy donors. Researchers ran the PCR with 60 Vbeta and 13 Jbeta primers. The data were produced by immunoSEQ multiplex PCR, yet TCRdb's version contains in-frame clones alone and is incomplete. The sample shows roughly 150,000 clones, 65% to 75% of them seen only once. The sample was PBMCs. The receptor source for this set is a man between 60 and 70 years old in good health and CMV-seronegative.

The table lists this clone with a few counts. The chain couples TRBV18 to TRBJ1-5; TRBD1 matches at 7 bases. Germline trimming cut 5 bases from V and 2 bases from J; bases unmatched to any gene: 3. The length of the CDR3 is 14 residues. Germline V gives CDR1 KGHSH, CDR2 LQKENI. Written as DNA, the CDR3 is TGTGCCAGCTCATTCGGACAGGGCAATCAGCCCCAGCATTTT. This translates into CASSFGQGNQPQHF.

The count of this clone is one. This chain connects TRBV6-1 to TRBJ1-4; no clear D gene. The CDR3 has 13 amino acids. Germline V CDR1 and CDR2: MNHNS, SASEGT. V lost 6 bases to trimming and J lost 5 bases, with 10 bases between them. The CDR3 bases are TGTGCCAGCAGCTCCGTAGCCAATGAAAAACTGTTTTTT. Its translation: CASSSVANEKLFF.

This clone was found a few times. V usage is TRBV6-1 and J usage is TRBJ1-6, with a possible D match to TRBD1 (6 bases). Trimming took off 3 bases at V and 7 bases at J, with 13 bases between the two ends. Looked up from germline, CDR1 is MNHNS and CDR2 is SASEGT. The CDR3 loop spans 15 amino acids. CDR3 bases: TGTGCCAGCAGTGATACAGGGAGCGAAAATTCACCCCTCCACTTT. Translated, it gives CASSDTGSENSPLHF.

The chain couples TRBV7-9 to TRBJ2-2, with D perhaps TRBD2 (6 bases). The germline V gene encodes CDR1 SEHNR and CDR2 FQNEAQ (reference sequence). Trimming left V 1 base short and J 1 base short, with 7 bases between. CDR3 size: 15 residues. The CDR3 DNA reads TGTGCCAGCAGCTTAGGGGGGGAGAACACCGGGGAGCTGTTTTTT. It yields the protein CASSLGGENTGELFF. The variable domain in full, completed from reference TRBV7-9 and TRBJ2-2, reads DTGVSQNPRHKITKRGQNVTFRCDPISEHNRLYWYRQTLGQGPEFLTYFQNEAQLEKSRLLSDRFSAERPKGSFSTLEIQRTEQGDSAMYLCASSLGGENTGELFFGEGSRLTVL.

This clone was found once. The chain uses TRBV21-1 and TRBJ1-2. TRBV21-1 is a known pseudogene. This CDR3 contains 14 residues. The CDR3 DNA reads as TGTGCCAGCAGCAAAGAGATCGATAGCTATGGCTACACCTTC. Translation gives CASSKEIDSYGYTF.

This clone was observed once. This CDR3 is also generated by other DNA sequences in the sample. The CDR3 is CAWSVMGQGSTEAFF. CDR3 in DNA: TGTGCCTGGAGTGTAATGGGACAGGGGTCGACTGAAGCTTTCTTT. V usage is TRBV30 and J usage is TRBJ1-1, with TRBD1 matching 10 bases. CDR1 and CDR2 (germline): GTSNPN, SVGIG (reference sequence). The CDR3 totals 15 residues. V trimming: 0 bases; J trimming: 5 bases; junction bases outside the gene matches: 6.

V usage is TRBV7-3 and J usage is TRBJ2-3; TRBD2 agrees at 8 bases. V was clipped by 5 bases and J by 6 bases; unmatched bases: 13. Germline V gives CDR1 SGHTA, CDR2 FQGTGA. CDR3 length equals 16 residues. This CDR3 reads CASSLNPGAGGDTQYF. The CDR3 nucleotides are TGTGCCAGCAGCCTCAACCCGGGGGCGGGAGGTGATACGCAGTATTTT.

As DNA, the CDR3 is TGTGCCAGCAGCTTAGGAGGGCTAGCGGGACGAACTAATGAGCAGTTCTTC. It specifies CASSLGGLAGRTNEQFF. The chain employs TRBV11-3 and TRBJ2-1; 9 nucleotides align to TRBD2. The germline gives CDR1 SGHNT, CDR2 YENEEA. The junction had 11 bases not matched to a gene; V was cut back by 1 base and J by 7 bases. CDR3 length: 17 residues.

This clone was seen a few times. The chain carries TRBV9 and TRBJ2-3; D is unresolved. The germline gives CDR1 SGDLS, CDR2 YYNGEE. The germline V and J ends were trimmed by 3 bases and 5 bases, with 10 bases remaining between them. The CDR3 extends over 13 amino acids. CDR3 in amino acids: CASSAHEVDTQYF. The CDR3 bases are TGTGCCAGCAGCGCCCACGAGGTAGATACGCAGTATTTT.

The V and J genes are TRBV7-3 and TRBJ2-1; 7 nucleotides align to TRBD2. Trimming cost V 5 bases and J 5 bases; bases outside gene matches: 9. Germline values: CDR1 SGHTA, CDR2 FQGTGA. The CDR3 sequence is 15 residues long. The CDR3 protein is CASSGGGTYNNEQFF. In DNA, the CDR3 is TGTGCCAGCAGCGGGGGGGGGACGTATAACAATGAGCAGTTCTTC.

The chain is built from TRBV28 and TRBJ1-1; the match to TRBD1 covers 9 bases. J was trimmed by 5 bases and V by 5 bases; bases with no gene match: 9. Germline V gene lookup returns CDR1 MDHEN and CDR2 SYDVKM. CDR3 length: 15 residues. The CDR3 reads CASSLSQGAWTEAFF. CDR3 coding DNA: TGTGCCAGCAGTCTCTCACAGGGGGCTTGGACTGAAGCTTTCTTT.

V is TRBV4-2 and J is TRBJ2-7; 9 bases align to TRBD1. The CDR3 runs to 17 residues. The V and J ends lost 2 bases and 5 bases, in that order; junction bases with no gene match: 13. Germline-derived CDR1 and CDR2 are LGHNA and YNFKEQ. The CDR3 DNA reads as TGTGCCAGCAGCCAAACACAGGGGGCTTTGAGGTACGACGAGCAGTACTTC. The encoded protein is CASSQTQGALRYDEQYF.

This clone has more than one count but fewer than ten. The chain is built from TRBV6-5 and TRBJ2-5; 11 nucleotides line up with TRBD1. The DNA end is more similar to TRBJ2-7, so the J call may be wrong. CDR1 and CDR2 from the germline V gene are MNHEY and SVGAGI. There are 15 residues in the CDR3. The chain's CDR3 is CASSQPPGQGDEQYF. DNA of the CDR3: TGTGCCAGCAGTCAGCCCCCGGGACAGGGGGACGAGCAGTACTTC.

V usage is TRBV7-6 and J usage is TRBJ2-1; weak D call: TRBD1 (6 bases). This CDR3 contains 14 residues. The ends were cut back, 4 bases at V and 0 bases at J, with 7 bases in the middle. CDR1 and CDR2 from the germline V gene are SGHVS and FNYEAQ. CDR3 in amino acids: CASSSDSSYNEQFF. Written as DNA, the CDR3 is TGTGCCAGCAGCTCGGACAGCTCCTACAATGAGCAGTTCTTC.

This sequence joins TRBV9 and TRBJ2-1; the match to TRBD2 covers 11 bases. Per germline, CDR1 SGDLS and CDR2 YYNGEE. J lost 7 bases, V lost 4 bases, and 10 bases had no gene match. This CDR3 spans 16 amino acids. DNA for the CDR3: TGTGCCAGCAGCCTATTAACTAGCGGGAGCCAAAATGAGCAGTTCTTC. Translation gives CASSLLTSGSQNEQFF.

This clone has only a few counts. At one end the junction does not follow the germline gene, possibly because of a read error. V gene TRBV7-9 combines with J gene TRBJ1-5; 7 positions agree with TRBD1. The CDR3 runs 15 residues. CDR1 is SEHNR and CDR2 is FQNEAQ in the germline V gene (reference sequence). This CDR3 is CSSSFDRELGQPQHF. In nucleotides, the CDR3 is TGTTCCAGCAGCTTCGACAGGGAATTGGGCCAGCCCCAGCATTTT.

CDR3 protein: CASSDRPGSYEQYF. CDR3 in DNA: TGTGCCAGCAGTGACCGCCCAGGGTCCTACGAGCAGTACTTC. This rearrangement joins TRBV6-1 to TRBJ2-7; D perhaps matches TRBD1 (5 bases). CDR3 length: 14 residues. Germline CDR1 is MNHNS and CDR2 is SASEGT. Trimming left V 3 bases short and J 1 base short, with 10 bases between.

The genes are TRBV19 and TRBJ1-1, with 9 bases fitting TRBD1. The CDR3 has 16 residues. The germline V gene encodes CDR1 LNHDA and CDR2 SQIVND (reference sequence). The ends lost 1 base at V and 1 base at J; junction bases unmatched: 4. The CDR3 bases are TGTGCCAGTAGTATAGTACCGGGACAGGGGAACACTGAAGCTTTCTTT. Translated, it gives CASSIVPGQGNTEAFF. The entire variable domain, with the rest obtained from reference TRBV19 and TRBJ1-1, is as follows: DGGITQSPKYLFRKEGQNVTLSCEQNLNHDAMYWYRQDPGQGLRLIYYSQIVNDFQKGDIAEGYSVSREKKESFPLTVTSAQKNPTAFYLCASSIVPGQGNTEAFFGQGTRLTVV.

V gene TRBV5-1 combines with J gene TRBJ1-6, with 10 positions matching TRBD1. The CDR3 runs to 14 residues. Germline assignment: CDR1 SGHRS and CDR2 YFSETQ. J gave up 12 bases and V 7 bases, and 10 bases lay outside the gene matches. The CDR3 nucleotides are TGCGCCAGCTCCCGGGACAGGGGCCCCCAACCCCTCCACTTT. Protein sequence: CASSRDRGPQPLHF.

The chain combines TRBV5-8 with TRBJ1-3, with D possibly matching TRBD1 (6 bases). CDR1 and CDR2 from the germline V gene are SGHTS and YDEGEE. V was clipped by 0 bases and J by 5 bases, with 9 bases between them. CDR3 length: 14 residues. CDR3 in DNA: TGTGCCAGCAGCTTGGACCAGGGGAGAAACACCATATATTTT. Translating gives CASSLDQGRNTIYF.

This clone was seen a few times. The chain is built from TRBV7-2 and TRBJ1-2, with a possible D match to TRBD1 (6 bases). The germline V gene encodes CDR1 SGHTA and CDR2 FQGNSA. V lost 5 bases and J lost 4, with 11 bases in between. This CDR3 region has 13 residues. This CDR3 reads CASSPGTSYGYTF. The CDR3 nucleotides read TGTGCCAGCAGCCCCGGGACAAGCTATGGCTACACCTTC.

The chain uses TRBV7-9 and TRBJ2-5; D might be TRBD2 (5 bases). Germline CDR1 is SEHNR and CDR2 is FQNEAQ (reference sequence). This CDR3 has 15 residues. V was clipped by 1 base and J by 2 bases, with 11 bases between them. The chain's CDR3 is CASSLVLRTQETQYF. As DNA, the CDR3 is TGTGCCAGCAGCTTAGTTCTCAGGACTCAAGAGACCCAGTACTTC.

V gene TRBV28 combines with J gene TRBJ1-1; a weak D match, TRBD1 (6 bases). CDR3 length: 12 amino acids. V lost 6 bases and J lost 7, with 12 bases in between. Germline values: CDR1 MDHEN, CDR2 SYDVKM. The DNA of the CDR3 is TGTGCCAGCAGCATATTAGGGGGTGAAGCTTTCTTT. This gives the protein CASSILGGEAFF.

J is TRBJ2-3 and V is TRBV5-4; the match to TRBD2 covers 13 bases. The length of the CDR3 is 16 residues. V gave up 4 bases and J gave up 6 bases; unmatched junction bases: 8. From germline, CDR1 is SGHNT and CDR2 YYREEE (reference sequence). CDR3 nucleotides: TGTGCCAGCAGCGTTGGACTAGCGGGAGTAGAGGATACGCAGTATTTT. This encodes CASSVGLAGVEDTQYF.

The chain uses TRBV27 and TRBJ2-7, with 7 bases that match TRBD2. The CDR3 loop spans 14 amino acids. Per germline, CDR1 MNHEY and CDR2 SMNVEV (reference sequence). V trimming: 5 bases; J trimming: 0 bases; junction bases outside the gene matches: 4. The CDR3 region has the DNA TGTGCCAGCAGTGGTTCTAGCGGCTCCTACGAGCAGTACTTC. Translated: CASSGSSGSYEQYF.

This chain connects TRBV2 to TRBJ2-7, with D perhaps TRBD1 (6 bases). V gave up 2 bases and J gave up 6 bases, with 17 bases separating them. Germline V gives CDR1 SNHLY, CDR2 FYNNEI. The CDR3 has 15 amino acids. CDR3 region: CASSELRGQGSEQYF. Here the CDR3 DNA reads TGTGCCAGCAGTGAACTTCGAGGGCAGGGGAGCGAGCAGTACTTC.

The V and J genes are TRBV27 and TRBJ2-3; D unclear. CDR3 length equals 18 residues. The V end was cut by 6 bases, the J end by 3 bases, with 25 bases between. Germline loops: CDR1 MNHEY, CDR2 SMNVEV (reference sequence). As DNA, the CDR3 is TGTGCCAGCAGCCCGGCTATAGCCGCATTTGCCAAAACAGATACGCAGTATTTT. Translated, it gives CASSPAIAAFAKTDTQYF.

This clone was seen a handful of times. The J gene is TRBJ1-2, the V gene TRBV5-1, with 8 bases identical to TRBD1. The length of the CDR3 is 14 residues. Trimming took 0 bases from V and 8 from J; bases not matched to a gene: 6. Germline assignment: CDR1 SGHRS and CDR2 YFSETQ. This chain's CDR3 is CASSLGQGLGGYTF. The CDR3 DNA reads TGCGCCAGCAGCTTGGGACAGGGGTTGGGCGGCTACACCTTC.

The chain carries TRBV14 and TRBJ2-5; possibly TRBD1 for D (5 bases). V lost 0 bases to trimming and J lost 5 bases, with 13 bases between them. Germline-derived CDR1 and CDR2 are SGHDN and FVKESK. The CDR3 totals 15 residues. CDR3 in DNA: TGTGCCAGCAGCCAAGATGGGGCCCCGGAGGAGACCCAGTACTTC. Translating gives CASSQDGAPEETQYF.

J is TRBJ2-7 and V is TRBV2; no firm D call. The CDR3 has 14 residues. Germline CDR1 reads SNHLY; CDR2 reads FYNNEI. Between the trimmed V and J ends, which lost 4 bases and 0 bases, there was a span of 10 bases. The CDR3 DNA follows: TGTGCCAGCAGTGTCGGTGCTACCTCCTACGAGCAGTACTTC. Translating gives CASSVGATSYEQYF. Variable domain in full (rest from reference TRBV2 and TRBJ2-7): EPEVTQTPSHQVTQMGQEVILRCVPISNHLYFYWYRQILGQKVEFLVSFYNNEISEKSEIFDDQFSVERPDGSNFTLKIRSTKLEDSAMYFCASSVGATSYEQYFGPGTRLTVT.

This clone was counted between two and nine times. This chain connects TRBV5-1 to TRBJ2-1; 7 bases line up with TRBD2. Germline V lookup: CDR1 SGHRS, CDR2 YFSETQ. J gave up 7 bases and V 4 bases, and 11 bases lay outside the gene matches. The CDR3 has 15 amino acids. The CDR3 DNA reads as TGCGCCAGCAGCCCATTTGGGGGGGACCAAAATGAGCAGTTCTTC. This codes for CASSPFGGDQNEQFF.

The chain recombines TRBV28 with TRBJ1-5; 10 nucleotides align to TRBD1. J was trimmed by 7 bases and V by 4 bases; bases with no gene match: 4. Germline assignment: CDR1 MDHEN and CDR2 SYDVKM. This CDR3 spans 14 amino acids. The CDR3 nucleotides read TGTGCCAGCAGTTCGCCGGGACAGGGGCAGCCCCAGCATTTT. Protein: CASSSPGQGQPQHF.